The present entry profiles one T cell receptor beta chain with its context. Antigen: not known. V was pared by 6 bases and J by 5 bases, with 10 bases between. CDR3 length: 12 amino acids. CDR1 is SNHLY and CDR2 is FYNNEI in the germline V gene. The data were taken from a study of radiotherapy plus CTLA-4 blockade in lung cancer. General study results and limits: Among reported predictors of response, early blood T cell clone dynamics with interferon-beta performed best.

Clones were sequenced by immunoSEQ multiplex PCR, and TCRdb holds only the in-frame ones, with some missing. The sample records about 87,000 clones, around 90% being singletons. Focal radiation and CTLA-4 blockade (ipilimumab) were tested in chemo-refractory metastatic non-small-cell lung cancer patients. The sequences come from peripheral blood, collected from a patient treated with radiotherapy plus ipilimumab. This clonotype originated in a human donor with non-small cell lung cancer that progressed on radiotherapy plus ipilimumab. The rearrangement links TRBV2 to TRBJ2-5; no definite D call. CDR3: CASSPGLETQYF. CDR3 nucleotide sequence: TGTGCCAGCAGCCCGGGCCTTGAGACCCAGTACTTC.